This is a list of T cell receptor beta chains from one sample in a study of T cell responses to AZD1222 COVID-19 vaccine. The table came from immunoSEQ multiplex PCR; TCRdb's copy has only in-frame clones and leaves some out. In the table there are under 150,000 clones, more than 75% of which are singletons. The sequencing used peripheral blood, collected on day 0 of AZD1222 vaccination. The origin of the receptors is an adult in good health. Both conserved end residues are part of each CDR3. A D gene is named only where the DNA matches it firmly. Clone size, where shown, is once, few, many, or a class for clones that have expanded.

TRBV4-1,TRBJ2-7,TRBD1,-,CASSPGQGATYEQYF,TGCGCCAGCAGCCCGGGACAGGGAGCCACCTACGAGCAGTACTTC
TRBV6-2/TRBV6-3,TRBJ1-5,TRBD1,-,CASRYRGLQHF,TGTGCCAGCAGGTACAGGGGGCTCCAGCATTTT
TRBV4-2,TRBJ2-1,-,-,CASSKGESGTRSNEQFF,TGTGCCAGCAGCAAGGGGGAGTCAGGTACCCGCAGCAATGAGCAGTTCTTC
TRBV9,TRBJ1-1,-,-,CASSASWGGYTEAFF,TGTGCCAGCAGCGCGAGCTGGGGGGGGTACACTGAAGCTTTCTTT
TRBV6-5,TRBJ2-7,-,-,CASRVTESYEQYF,TGTGCCAGCAGGGTGACAGAATCCTACGAGCAGTACTTC
TRBV9,TRBJ2-2,TRBD2,-,CASSAGLAEYTGELFF,TGTGCCAGCAGCGCAGGACTAGCGGAGTACACCGGGGAGCTGTTTTTT
TRBV27,TRBJ2-1,-,-,CASSFQTSSSYNEQFF,TGTGCCAGCAGTTTTCAAACCTCAAGCTCCTACAATGAGCAGTTCTTC
TRBV18,TRBJ2-2,-,few,CASSPRTGELFF,TGTGCCAGCTCACCAAGGACCGGGGAGCTGTTTTTT
TRBV11-3,TRBJ2-1,TRBD2,-,CASTLGRVGSEKDNEQFF,TGTGCCAGCACTTTGGGGAGGGTGGGATCCGAGAAAGACAATGAGCAGTTCTTC
TRBV5-6,TRBJ1-2,-,-,CASMLPADGGSYTF,TGTGCCAGCATGCTGCCCGCAGACGGTGGCAGCTACACCTTC
TRBV7-9,TRBJ1-1,-,-,CASSLGMAGADEAFF,TGTGCCAGCAGCTTAGGCATGGCGGGGGCCGACGAAGCTTTCTTT
TRBV6-5,TRBJ2-3,-,once,CASSSTIRADTQYF,TGTGCCAGCAGTTCAACGATACGCGCAGATACGCAGTATTTT
TRBV6-5,TRBJ2-1,-,-,CASSYGVEQFF,TGTGCCAGCAGTTATGGGGTTGAGCAGTTCTTC
TRBV7-2,TRBJ1-3,TRBD1,-,CASSSTPTGATGNTIYF,TGTGCCAGCAGCTCCACTCCTACAGGGGCTACTGGAAACACCATATATTTT
TRBV7-2,TRBJ1-3,-,-,CASSLDFRVKSGNTIYF,TGTGCCAGCAGCTTAGATTTTAGGGTTAAATCTGGAAACACCATATATTTT
TRBV4-3,TRBJ1-4,-,-,CASSQGGRSNEKLFF,TGCGCCAGCAGCCAGGGGGGCAGATCTAATGAAAAACTGTTTTTT
TRBV3-1/TRBV3-2,TRBJ2-7,-,-,CASSQEGSAGPSYEQYF,TGTGCCAGCAGCCAAGAAGGTAGTGCAGGGCCCTCCTACGAGCAGTACTTC
TRBV16,TRBJ1-1,TRBD1,-,CASSLAGTVATEAFF,TGTGCCAGCAGCCTCGCCGGGACAGTGGCTACTGAAGCTTTCTTT
TRBV10-3,TRBJ1-2,-,-,CAISAPGQSNYGYTF,TGTGCCATCAGCGCTCCTGGACAGTCTAACTATGGCTACACCTTC
TRBV6-2/TRBV6-3,TRBJ2-7,TRBD1,-,CASSTTDRPSYEQYF,TGTGCCAGCAGTACCACGGACAGGCCCTCCTACGAGCAGTACTTC
TRBV19,TRBJ1-4,-,-,CASSIDQVGEKLFF,TGTGCCAGTAGTATTGACCAGGTCGGCGAAAAACTGTTTTTT
TRBV5-6,TRBJ2-5,-,-,CASSLGQETQYF,TGTGCCAGCAGCTTGGGACAGGAGACCCAGTACTTC
TRBV15,TRBJ2-1,-,-,CATARAGASYNEQFF,TGTGCCACCGCGCGGGCGGGTGCTTCCTACAATGAGCAGTTCTTC
TRBV12-3/TRBV12-4,TRBJ2-5,-,-,CASSLIASSQYF,TGTGCCAGCAGTTTAATAGCGTCCTCCCAGTACTTC
TRBV3-1/TRBV3-2,TRBJ1-2,-,-,CASSQGSHGYTF,TGTGCCAGCAGCCAAGGGAGCCATGGCTACACCTTC
TRBV7-6,TRBJ2-1,TRBD2,-,CASSGTSGSSYNEQFF,TGTGCCAGCAGCGGGACTAGCGGGAGCTCCTACAATGAGCAGTTCTTC
TRBV6-5,TRBJ2-1,-,-,CASSPTGSNEQFF,TGTGCCAGCAGTCCGACAGGAAGCAATGAGCAGTTCTTC
TRBV5-6,TRBJ2-7,TRBD1,-,CASSGQGYEQYF,TGTGCCAGCAGCGGACAGGGATACGAGCAGTACTTC
TRBV27,TRBJ2-3,-,-,CASSFGIADTQYF,TGTGCCAGCAGTTTTGGAATCGCAGATACGCAGTATTTT
TRBV25-1,TRBJ2-2,-,once,CASSRGGSTGELFF,TGTGCCAGTTCCCGTGGGGGGAGCACCGGGGAGCTGTTTTTT
TRBV2,TRBJ2-7,-,-,CASTLAIDEQYF,TGTGCCAGCACCCTGGCAATTGACGAGCAGTACTTC
TRBV19,TRBJ1-4,-,-,CASSRLEGPINEKLFF,TGTGCCAGTAGTAGACTGGAGGGACCGATTAATGAAAAACTGTTTTTT
TRBV24-1,TRBJ2-1,-,few,CATSDLVGGSYNEQFF,TGTGCCACCAGTGATTTAGTAGGGGGCTCCTACAATGAGCAGTTCTTC
TRBV4-2,TRBJ2-7,TRBD2,-,CASSQGIAGLYEQYF,TGTGCCAGCAGCCAAGGAATAGCGGGCCTCTACGAGCAGTACTTC
TRBV18,TRBJ1-6,-,-,CASSPTSGDSPLHF,TGTGCCAGCTCACCGACATCTGGGGATTCACCCCTCCACTTT
TRBV12-3/TRBV12-4,TRBJ1-2,-,-,CASSPRLYGYTF,TGTGCCAGCAGTCCCCGCCTCTATGGCTACACCTTC
TRBV9,TRBJ1-2,-,-,CASSVGGVWGYTF,TGTGCCAGCAGCGTAGGTGGGGTTTGGGGCTACACCTTC
TRBV28,TRBJ2-3,TRBD2,-,CASSLLAGGPSTDTQYF,TGTGCCAGCAGTTTACTAGCGGGAGGCCCTAGCACAGATACGCAGTATTTT
TRBV7-3,TRBJ1-6,-,-,CASSSGIQGSPLHF,TGTGCCAGCAGCTCGGGGATCCAGGGTTCACCCCTCCACTTT
TRBV29-1,TRBJ1-3,-,-,CSAPPRPRGSGNTIYF,TGCAGCGCCCCTCCTCGACCGAGAGGCTCTGGAAACACCATATATTTT
TRBV6-2/TRBV6-3,TRBJ1-2,-,-,CASSIGRGKNYGYTF,TGTGCCAGCAGTATTGGGAGGGGGAAAAACTATGGCTACACCTTC
TRBV5-1,TRBJ2-2,TRBD1,-,CASRPGGGTVPGELFF,TGCGCCAGCAGACCAGGAGGTGGGACAGTTCCCGGGGAGCTGTTTTTT
TRBV7-9,TRBJ2-1,-,few,CASSFMGVTYNEQFF,TGTGCCAGCAGCTTCATGGGGGTGACGTACAATGAGCAGTTCTTC
TRBV7-9,TRBJ1-5,-,-,CASSFLGEHQPQHF,TGTGCCAGCAGCTTCCTGGGGGAGCATCAGCCCCAGCATTTT
TRBV29-1,TRBJ1-3,-,-,CSVGWGSGNTIYF,TGCAGCGTTGGGTGGGGCTCTGGAAACACCATATATTTT
TRBV20-1,TRBJ1-6,-,-,CSAGIEMALHF,TGCAGTGCCGGGATAGAAATGGCCCTCCACTTT
TRBV6-6,TRBJ2-1,-,-,CASSRPRNEQFF,TGTGCCAGCAGTCGCCCCAGGAATGAGCAGTTCTTC
TRBV21-1,TRBJ2-2,-,-,CASSPGGGSGTGELFF,TGTGCCAGCAGCCCCGGGGGGGGCTCGGGGACCGGGGAGCTGTTTTTT
TRBV7-3,TRBJ1-2,-,once,CASSFGGFVGYTF,TGTGCCAGCAGCTTTGGGGGCTTCGTCGGCTACACCTTC
TRBV7-7,TRBJ2-2,-,-,CAIEGDTGELFF,TGTGCTATCGAGGGGGACACCGGGGAGCTGTTTTTT
TRBV15,TRBJ2-2,-,-,CATSRDSSLGELFF,TGTGCCACCAGCAGAGACTCCTCTCTCGGGGAGCTGTTTTTT
TRBV28,TRBJ2-2,TRBD2,-,CASSTIAGANTGELFF,TGTGCCAGCAGTACCATAGCGGGTGCGAACACCGGGGAGCTGTTTTTT